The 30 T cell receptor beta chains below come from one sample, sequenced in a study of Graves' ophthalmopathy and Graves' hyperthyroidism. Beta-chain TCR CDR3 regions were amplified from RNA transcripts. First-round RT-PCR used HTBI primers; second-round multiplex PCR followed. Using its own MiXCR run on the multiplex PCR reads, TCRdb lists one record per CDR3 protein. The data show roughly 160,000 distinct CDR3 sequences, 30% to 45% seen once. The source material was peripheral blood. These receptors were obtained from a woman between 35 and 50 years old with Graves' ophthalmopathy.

The CDR3 region has the DNA TGTGCCAGCAGCATTGGACAGGGAACCTATGGCTACACCTTC. Its protein product is CASSIGQGTYGYTF. The chain carries TRBV7-2 and TRBJ1-2; TRBD1 matches at 8 bases. The germline V gene encodes CDR1 SGHTA and CDR2 FQGNSA. This CDR3 contains 14 residues. V lost 5 bases to trimming and J lost 4 bases; unmatched junction nucleotides: 6.

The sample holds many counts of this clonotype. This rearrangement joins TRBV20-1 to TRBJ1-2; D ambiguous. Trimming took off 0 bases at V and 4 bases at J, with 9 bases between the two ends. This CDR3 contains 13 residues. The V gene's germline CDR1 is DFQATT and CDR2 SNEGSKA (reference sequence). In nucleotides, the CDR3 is TGCAGTGCTAGAGATAGTAAACCCTATGGCTACACCTTC. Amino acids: CSARDSKPYGYTF.

As DNA, the CDR3 is TGTGCCAGCAGTTATGGTTCGACCCAGTACTTC. Translated, it gives CASSYGSTQYF. The rearrangement joins TRBV6-2 or TRBV6-3 to TRBJ2-5; the D is unclear. V was pared by 3 bases and J by 7 bases, with 6 bases between. Germline V gene data show CDR1 as MNHEY and CDR2 as SVGEGT. This CDR3 comprises 11 residues.

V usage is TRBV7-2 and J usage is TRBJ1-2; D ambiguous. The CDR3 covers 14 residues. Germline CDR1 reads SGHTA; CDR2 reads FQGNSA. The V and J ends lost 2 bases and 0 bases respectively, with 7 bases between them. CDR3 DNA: TGTGCCAGCAGCTTATACCAGGCTAACTATGGCTACACCTTC. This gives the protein CASSLYQANYGYTF. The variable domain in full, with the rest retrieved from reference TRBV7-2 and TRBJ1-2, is GAGVSQSPSNKVTEKGKDVELRCDPISGHTALYWYRQSLGQGLEFLIYFQGNSAPDKSGLPSDRFSAERTGGSVSTLTIQRTQQEDSAVYLCASSLYQANYGYTFGSGTRLTVV.

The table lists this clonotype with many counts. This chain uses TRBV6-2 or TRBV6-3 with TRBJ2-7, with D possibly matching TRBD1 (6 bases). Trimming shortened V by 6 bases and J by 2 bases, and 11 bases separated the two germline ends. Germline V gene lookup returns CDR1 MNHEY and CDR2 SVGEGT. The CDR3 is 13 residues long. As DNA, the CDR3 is TGTGCCAGCAGGACTACAGGGACCTACGAGCAGTACTTC. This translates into CASRTTGTYEQYF.

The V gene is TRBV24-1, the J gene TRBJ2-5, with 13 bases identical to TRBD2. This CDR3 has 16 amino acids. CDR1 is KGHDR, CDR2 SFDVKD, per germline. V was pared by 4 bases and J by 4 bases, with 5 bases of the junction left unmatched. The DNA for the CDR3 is TGTGCCACCAGTGACCCCGGGACTAGCGGGACAGAGACCCAGTACTTC. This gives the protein CATSDPGTSGTETQYF.

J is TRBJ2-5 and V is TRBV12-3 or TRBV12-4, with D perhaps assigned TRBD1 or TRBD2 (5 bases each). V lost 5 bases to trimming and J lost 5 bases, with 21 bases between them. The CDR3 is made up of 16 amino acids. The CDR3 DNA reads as TGTGCCAGCAGTGCTCCCGGGACCCGGGAAGGGGAGACCCAGTACTTC. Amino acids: CASSAPGTREGETQYF.

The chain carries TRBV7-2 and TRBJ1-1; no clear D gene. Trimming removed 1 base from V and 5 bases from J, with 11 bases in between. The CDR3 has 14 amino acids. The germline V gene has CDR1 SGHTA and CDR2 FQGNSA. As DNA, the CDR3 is TGTGCCAGCAGCTTAGAATGGTCGAGGACTGAAGCTTTCTTT. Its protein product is CASSLEWSRTEAFF.

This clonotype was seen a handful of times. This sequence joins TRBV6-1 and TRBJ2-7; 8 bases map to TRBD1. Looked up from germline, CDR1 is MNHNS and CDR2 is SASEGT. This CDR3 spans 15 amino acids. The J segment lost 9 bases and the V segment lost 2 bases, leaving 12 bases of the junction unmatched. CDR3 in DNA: TGTGCCAGCAGTGAAACCGGGACAGGAGGATCGAGGCAGTACTTC. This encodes CASSETGTGGSRQYF.

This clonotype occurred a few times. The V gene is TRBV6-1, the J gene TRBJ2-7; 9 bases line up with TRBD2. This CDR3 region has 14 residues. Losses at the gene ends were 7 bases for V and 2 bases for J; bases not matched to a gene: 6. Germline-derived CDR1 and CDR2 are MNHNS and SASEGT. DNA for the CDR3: TGTGCCAGCAACGGGCGGGAGGGAACCTACGAGCAGTACTTC. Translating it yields CASNGREGTYEQYF.

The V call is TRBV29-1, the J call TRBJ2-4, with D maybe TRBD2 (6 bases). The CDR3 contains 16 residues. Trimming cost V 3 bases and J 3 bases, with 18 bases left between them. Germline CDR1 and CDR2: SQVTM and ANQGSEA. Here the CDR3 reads CSVELADFEGKNIQYF. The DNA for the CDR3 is TGCAGCGTTGAGTTAGCGGACTTCGAGGGCAAAAACATTCAGTACTTC.

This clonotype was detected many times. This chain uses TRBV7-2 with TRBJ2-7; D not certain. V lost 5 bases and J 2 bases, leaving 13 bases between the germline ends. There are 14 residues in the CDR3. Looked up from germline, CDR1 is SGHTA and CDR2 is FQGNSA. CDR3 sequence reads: CASSLDTSAYEQYF. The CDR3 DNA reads TGTGCCAGCAGCCTAGACACTTCGGCCTACGAGCAGTACTTC.

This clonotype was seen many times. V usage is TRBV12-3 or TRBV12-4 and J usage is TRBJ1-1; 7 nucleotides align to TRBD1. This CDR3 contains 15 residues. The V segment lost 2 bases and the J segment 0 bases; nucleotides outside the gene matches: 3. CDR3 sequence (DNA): TGTGCCAGCAGTTTATCGGGACAGATGAACACTGAAGCTTTCTTT. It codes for CASSLSGQMNTEAFF.

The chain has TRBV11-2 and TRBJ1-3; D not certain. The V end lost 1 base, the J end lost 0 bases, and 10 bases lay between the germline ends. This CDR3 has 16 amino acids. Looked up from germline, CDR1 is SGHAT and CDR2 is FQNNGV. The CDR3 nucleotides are TGTGCCAGCAGCTTAGGAGAGGGCGGCTCTGGAAACACCATATATTTT. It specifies CASSLGEGGSGNTIYF.

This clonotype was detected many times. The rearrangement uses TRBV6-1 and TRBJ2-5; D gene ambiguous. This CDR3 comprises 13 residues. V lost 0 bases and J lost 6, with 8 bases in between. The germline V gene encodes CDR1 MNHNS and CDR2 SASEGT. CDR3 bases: TGTGCCAGCAGTGAAGCGCTAGGGCAGACCCAGTACTTC. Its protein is CASSEALGQTQYF.

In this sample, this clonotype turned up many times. CDR3 protein: CASSLGGSGRRETQYF. The CDR3 DNA reads TGTGCCAGCAGTTTGGGGGGTAGCGGGAGGAGAGAGACCCAGTACTTC. This chain uses TRBV12-3 or TRBV12-4 with TRBJ2-5; 10 bases fit TRBD2. The trim removed 3 bases at V and 4 bases at J, leaving 8 bases unmatched. This CDR3 is built from 16 residues.

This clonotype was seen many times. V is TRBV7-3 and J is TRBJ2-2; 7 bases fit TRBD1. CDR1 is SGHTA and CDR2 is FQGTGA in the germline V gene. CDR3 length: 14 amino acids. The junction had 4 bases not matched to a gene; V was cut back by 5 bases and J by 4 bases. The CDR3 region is CASSKQGSTGELFF. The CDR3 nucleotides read TGTGCCAGCAGCAAACAGGGGAGCACCGGGGAGCTGTTTTTT.

CDR3 nucleotide sequence: TGTGCCAGCAGTGAATCGGATTTATTAGTCGAGCAGTACTTC. It yields the protein CASSESDLLVEQYF. This chain connects TRBV2 to TRBJ2-7; D ambiguous. Trimming took 2 bases from V and 6 from J, leaving 14 bases between them. CDR3 length: 14 amino acids. Per germline, CDR1 SNHLY and CDR2 FYNNEI.

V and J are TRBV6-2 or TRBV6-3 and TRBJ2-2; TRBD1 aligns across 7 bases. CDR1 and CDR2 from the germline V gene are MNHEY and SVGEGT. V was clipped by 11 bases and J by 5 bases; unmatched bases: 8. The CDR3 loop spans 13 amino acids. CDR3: CAESGQATGELFF. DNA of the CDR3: TGTGCCGAGAGCGGACAGGCAACCGGGGAGCTGTTTTTT.

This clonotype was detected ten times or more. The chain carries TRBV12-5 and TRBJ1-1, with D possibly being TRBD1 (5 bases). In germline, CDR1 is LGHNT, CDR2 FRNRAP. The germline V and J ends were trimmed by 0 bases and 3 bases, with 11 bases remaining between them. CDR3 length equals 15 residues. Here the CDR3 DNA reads TGTGCTAGTGGTTTGGTACTTGGGGGTGACACTGAAGCTTTCTTT. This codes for CASGLVLGGDTEAFF.

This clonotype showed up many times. In DNA, the CDR3 is TGTGCCAGCAGCCCTCGAGACAGGGTGGTTAATGGCTACACCTTC. This codes for CASSPRDRVVNGYTF. The gene calls are TRBV12-3 or TRBV12-4 and TRBJ1-2; 7 bases agree with TRBD1. This CDR3 is 15 amino acids long. V lost 6 bases to trimming and J lost 6 bases; unmatched junction nucleotides: 13.

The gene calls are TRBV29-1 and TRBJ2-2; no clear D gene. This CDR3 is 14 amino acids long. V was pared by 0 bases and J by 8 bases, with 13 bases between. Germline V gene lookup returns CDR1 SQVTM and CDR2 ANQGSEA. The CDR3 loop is CSVEDWPERGELFF. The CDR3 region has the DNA TGCAGCGTTGAAGATTGGCCAGAAAGGGGGGAGCTGTTTTTT.

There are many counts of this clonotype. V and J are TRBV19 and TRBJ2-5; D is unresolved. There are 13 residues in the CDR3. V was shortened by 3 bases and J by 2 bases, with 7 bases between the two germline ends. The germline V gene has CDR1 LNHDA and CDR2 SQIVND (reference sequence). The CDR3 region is CASSIPKQETQYF. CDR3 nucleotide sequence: TGTGCCAGTAGTATCCCCAAGCAAGAGACCCAGTACTTC.

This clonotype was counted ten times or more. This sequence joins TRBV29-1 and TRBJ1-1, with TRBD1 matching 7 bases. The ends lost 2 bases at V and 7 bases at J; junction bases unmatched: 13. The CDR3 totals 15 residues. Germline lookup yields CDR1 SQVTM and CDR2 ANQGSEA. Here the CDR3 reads CSVEPSAGGSGEAFF. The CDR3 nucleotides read TGCAGCGTTGAACCCTCGGCAGGGGGATCGGGTGAAGCTTTCTTT.

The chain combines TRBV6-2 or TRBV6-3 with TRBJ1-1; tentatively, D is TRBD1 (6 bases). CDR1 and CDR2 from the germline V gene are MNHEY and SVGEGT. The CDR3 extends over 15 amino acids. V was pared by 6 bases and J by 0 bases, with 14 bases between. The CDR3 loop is CASSNDRRLNTEAFF. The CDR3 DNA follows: TGTGCCAGCAGCAACGACAGGCGCTTGAACACTGAAGCTTTCTTT.

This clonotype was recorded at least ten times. The CDR3 region is CSARDPSGSDHEQYF. The CDR3 DNA reads as TGCAGTGCTAGAGATCCCAGCGGGAGCGACCACGAGCAGTACTTC. The chain carries TRBV20-1 and TRBJ2-7; 8 nucleotides align to TRBD2. The CDR3 runs to 15 residues. CDR1 is DFQATT and CDR2 is SNEGSKA in the germline V gene (reference sequence). V was pared by 0 bases and J by 5 bases, with 9 bases of the junction left unmatched.

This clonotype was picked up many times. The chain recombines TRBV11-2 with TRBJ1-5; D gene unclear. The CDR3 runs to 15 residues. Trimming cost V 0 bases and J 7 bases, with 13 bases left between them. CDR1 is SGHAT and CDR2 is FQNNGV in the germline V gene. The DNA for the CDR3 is TGTGCCAGCAGCTTAGATCTTGAGGTTTGGCAGCCCCAGCATTTT. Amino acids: CASSLDLEVWQPQHF. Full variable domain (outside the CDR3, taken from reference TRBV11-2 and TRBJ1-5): EAGVAQSPRYKIIEKRQSVAFWCNPISGHATLYWYQQILGQGPKLLIQFQNNGVVDDSQLPKDRFSAERLKGVDSTLKIQPAKLEDSAVYLCASSLDLEVWQPQHFGDGTRLSIL.

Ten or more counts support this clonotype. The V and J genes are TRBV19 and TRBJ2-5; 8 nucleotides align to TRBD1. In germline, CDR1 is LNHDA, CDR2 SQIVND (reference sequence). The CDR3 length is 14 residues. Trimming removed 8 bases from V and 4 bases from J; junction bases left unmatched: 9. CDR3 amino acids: CASRPFDRGETQYF. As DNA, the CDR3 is TGTGCCAGTCGACCCTTTGACAGGGGAGAGACCCAGTACTTC.

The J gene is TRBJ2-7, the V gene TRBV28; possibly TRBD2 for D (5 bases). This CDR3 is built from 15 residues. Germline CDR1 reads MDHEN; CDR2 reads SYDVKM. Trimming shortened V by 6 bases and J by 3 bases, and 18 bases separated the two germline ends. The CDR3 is CASRPDSFSLYEQYF. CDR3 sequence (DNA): TGTGCCAGCAGACCGGACTCCTTCTCCCTCTACGAGCAGTACTTC.

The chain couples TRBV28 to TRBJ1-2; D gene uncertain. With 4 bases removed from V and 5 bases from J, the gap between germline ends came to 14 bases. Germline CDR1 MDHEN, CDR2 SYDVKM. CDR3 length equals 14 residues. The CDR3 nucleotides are TGTGCCAGCAGTTCAGGTGGATCATCGTATGGCTACACCTTC. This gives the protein CASSSGGSSYGYTF.